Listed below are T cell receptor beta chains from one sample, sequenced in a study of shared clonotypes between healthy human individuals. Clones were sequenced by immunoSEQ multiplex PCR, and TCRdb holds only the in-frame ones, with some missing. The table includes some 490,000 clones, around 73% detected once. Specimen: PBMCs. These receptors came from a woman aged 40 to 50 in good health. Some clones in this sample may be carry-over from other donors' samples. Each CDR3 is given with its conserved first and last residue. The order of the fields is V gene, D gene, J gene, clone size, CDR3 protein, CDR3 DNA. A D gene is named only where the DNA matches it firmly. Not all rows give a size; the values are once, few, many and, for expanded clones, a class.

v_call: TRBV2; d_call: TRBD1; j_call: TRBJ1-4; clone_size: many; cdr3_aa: CASSEMDRGIKLFF; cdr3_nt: TGTGCCAGCAGTGAAATGGACAGGGGGATTAAACTGTTTTTT
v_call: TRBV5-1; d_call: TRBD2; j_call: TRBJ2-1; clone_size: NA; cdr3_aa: CASSFLGAGGSNEQFF; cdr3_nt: TGCGCCAGCAGCTTTCTCGGGGCGGGAGGTTCCAATGAGCAGTTCTTC
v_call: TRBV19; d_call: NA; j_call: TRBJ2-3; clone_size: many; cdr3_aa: CASSIRTGEDTQYF; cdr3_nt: TGTGCCAGTAGTATTCGGACCGGGGAAGATACGCAGTATTTT
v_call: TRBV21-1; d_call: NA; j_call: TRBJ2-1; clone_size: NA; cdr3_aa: CASSKGAGTLSYNEQFF; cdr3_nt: TGTGCCAGCAGCAAAGGGGCCGGGACACTCTCCTACAATGAGCAGTTCTTC
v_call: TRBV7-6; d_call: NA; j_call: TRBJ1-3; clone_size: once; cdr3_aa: CASSLGPLGGKSGNTIYF; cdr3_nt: TGTGCCAGCAGCTTGGGGCCCCTGGGGGGAAAATCTGGAAACACCATATATTTT
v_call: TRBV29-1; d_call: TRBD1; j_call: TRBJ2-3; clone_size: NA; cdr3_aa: CSVGQVTDTQYF; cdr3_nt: TGCAGCGTGGGACAGGTCACAGATACGCAGTATTTT
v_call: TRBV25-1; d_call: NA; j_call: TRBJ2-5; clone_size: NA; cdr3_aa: CASSDRRGEETQYF; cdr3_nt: TGTGCCAGCAGTGACCGGCGAGGGGAGGAGACCCAGTACTTC
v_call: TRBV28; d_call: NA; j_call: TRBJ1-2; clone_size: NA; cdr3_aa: CASIQGLSSGYGYTF; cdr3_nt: TGTGCCAGCATCCAGGGACTCTCCTCCGGCTATGGCTACACCTTC
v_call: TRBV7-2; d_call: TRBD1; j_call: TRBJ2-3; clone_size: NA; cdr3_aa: CASTRTGGRDTQYF; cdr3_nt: TGTGCCAGCACCAGGACAGGGGGAAGGGATACGCAGTATTTT
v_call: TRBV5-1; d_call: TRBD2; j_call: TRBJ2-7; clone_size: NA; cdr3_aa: CASSLDTLADYEQHF; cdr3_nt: TGCGCCAGCAGCTTGGATACGCTAGCGGACTACGAGCAGCACTTC
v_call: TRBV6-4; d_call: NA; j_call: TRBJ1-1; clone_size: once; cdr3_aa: CASSGDYGTEAFF; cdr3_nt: TGTGCCAGCAGCGGAGACTATGGCACTGAAGCTTTCTTT
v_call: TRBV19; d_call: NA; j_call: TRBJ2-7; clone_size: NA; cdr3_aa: CASSNPGIAYEQYF; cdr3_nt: TGTGCCAGTAGTAACCCAGGGATCGCCTACGAGCAGTACTTC
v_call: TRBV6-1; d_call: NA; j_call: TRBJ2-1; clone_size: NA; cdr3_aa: CASSERGRSSYNEQFF; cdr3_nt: TGTGCCAGCAGTGAAAGGGGACGAAGCTCCTACAATGAGCAGTTCTTC
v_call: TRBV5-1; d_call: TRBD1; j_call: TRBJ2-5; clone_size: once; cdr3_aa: CASSLRGDRSRETQYF; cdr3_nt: TGCGCCAGCAGCTTGAGAGGGGACAGGTCCCGAGAGACCCAGTACTTC